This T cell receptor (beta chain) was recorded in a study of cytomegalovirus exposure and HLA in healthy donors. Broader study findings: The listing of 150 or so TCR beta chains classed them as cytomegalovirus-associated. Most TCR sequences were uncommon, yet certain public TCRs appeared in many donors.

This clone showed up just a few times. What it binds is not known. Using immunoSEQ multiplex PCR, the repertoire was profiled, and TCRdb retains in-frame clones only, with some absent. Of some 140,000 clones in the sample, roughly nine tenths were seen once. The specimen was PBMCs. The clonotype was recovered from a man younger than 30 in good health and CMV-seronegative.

The CDR3 spells CASSPDHGPSSDIQYF. Written as DNA, the CDR3 is TGTGCCAGTAGTCCAGACCACGGGCCTAGCTCGGACATTCAGTACTTC. J is TRBJ2-4 and V is TRBV19; TRBD2 might be the D (5 bases). The CDR3 loop spans 16 amino acids. Per germline, CDR1 LNHDA and CDR2 SQIVND (reference sequence). The V gene lost 5 bases and the J gene lost 8 bases, with 22 bases spanning the gap.